This TCR beta chain is drawn from a study of post-analysis software for immune sequencing data. Study details: Patients had relapsing-remitting, secondary progressive or progressive-relapsing multiple sclerosis; some lacked subtype.

As regards this clonotype: The target antigen is unknown.

Trimming stripped 5 bases from V and 10 bases from J, with 14 bases between. Germline CDR1 SQVTM, CDR2 ANQGSEA. CDR3 size: 11 residues. Researchers reported that TCR beta cDNA libraries carried unique molecular identifiers. Input amounts of roughly 0.85 to 10 million T cells were used. These gave around 500,000 cDNA molecules, so each molecule approximated one T cell. TCRdb recomputed calls from the PCR reads with MiXCR, one row per CDR3 protein. The profile shows 740,000 or so distinct CDR3 sequences, roughly 58% of them singletons. Study findings and constraints: The five TRBV segments detected at higher frequency in patients than in controls included TRBV5-6, TRBV5-1 and TRBV20-1. Multiple sclerosis patients showed significantly lower normalized Chao1 diversity than controls did.

Material: blood. The TCR originated in a girl between 10 and 17 years old with multiple sclerosis. V usage is TRBV29-1 and J usage is TRBJ1-2; no reliable D call. CDR3 DNA: TGCAGCGTTCTGGCCGATTCGCCCTACACCTTC. This codes for CSVLADSPYTF. Complete variable domain (other parts from reference TRBV29-1 and TRBJ1-2): SAVISQKPSRDICQRGTSLTIQCQVDSQVTMMFWYRQQPGQSLTLIATANQGSEATYESGFVIDKFPISRPNLTFSTLTVSNMSPEDSSIYLCSVLADSPYTFGSGTRLTVV.